One sample yielded the 12 T cell receptor beta chains listed below, sequenced in a study of OX40 agonist ivuxolimab in advanced cancers. Sequenced by immunoSEQ multiplex PCR; TCRdb stores in-frame clones only, minus some. Found here are almost 50,000 clones, around four fifths of them singletons; the top ten hold 1.6%. The sequencing here drew on CD4+ or CD8+ T cells sorted from blood, taken in a trial of the OX40 agonist ivuxolimab. The receptors originated from an adult with an advanced solid tumor such as melanoma, head and neck, liver or kidney cancer.

This sequence joins TRBV5-4 and TRBJ2-7, with TRBD2 as a possible D gene (5 bases). The CDR3 spans 19 residues. V lost 2 bases, J lost 3 bases, and 27 bases lay in between. Per the germline V gene, CDR1 is SGHNT and CDR2 is YYREEE (reference sequence). CDR3 loop: CASSLPQKMGEGRNYEQYF. CDR3 DNA sequence: TGTGCCAGCAGCTTACCCCAAAAGATGGGAGAGGGTCGGAACTACGAGCAGTACTTC.

J is TRBJ2-3 and V is TRBV4-1; TRBD1 agrees at 9 bases. CDR3 length: 18 residues. Per the germline V gene, CDR1 is MGHRA and CDR2 is YSYEKL. J lost 3 bases, V lost 0 bases, and 10 bases had no gene match. The CDR3 here is CASSQDPLDRGKTDTQYF. The CDR3 coding sequence is TGCGCCAGCAGCCAAGATCCCCTCGACAGGGGGAAAACAGATACGCAGTATTTT.

The chain carries TRBV28 and TRBJ1-1, with D perhaps matching TRBD1 (6 bases). Germline CDR1 is MDHEN and CDR2 is SYDVKM. V was shortened by 5 bases and J by 1 base, with 11 bases between the two germline ends. The CDR3 runs to 14 residues. The CDR3 spells CASSLGGGNTEAFF. The CDR3 DNA sequence: TGTGCCAGCAGTCTAGGGGGGGGGAACACTGAAGCTTTCTTT.

V and J are TRBV10-3 and TRBJ2-7; possible D gene TRBD1, 5 bases. The V end was cut by 7 bases, the J end by 5 bases, with 15 bases between. CDR1 ENHRY and CDR2 SYGVKD come from the germline V gene. The CDR3 has 13 residues. CDR3 DNA sequence: TGTGCCATCAAGGACAACTTCGTACACGAGCAGTACTTC. This gives the protein CAIKDNFVHEQYF.

The chain combines TRBV18 with TRBJ1-3; D is unclear. The V gene lost 6 bases and the J gene lost 0 bases, with 21 bases spanning the gap. The V gene's germline CDR1 is KGHSH and CDR2 LQKENI. CDR3 length: 18 amino acids. DNA for the CDR3: TGTGCCAGCTCGCACCTCACCCGCCCGGGCCTCTCTGGAAACACCATATATTTT. It specifies CASSHLTRPGLSGNTIYF.

The V call is TRBV5-1, the J call TRBJ2-2; TRBD2 matches 8 bases. With 0 bases clipped from V and 7 bases from J, the junction kept 2 bases outside the gene matches. This CDR3 comprises 14 residues. Germline CDR1 and CDR2: SGHRS and YFSETQ. CDR3 sequence reads: CASSLAGRGGELFF. In nucleotides, the CDR3 is TGCGCCAGCAGCTTGGCCGGGAGGGGCGGGGAGCTGTTTTTT.

V gene TRBV7-2 combines with J gene TRBJ2-5, with D maybe TRBD1 (5 bases). The V end was cut by 3 bases, the J end by 2 bases, with 13 bases between. The CDR3 has 15 amino acids. Germline CDR1 SGHTA, CDR2 FQGNSA. In nucleotides, the CDR3 is TGTGCCAGCAGCTTCAGCTGGACAAATCAAGAGACCCAGTACTTC. Translation: CASSFSWTNQETQYF.

The chain combines TRBV28 with TRBJ2-7; no definite D call. Germline CDR1 MDHEN, CDR2 SYDVKM. V was trimmed by 10 bases and J by 4 bases, leaving 11 bases between them. This CDR3 region has 11 residues. CDR3 sequence (DNA): TGTGCCACCCAGTTACAGTACGAGCAGTACTTC. It translates to CATQLQYEQYF. The full variable domain, rest sourced from reference TRBV28 and TRBJ2-7, is DVKVTQSSRYLVKRTGEKVFLECVQDMDHENMFWYRQDPGLGLRLIYFSYDVKMKEKGDIPEGYSVSREKKERFSLILESASTNQTSMYLCATQLQYEQYFGPGTRLTVT.

Written as DNA, the CDR3 is TGCGCCAGCAGTGAGCCTTTAGCGGGAGGGGCAGATACGCAGTATTTT. It yields the protein CASSEPLAGGADTQYF. The rearrangement links TRBV10-2 to TRBJ2-3, with TRBD2 matching over 11 bases. The junction had 5 bases not matched to a gene; V was cut back by 2 bases and J by 4 bases. The CDR3 contains 16 residues. Germline V lookup: CDR1 WSHSY, CDR2 SAAADI.

V usage is TRBV14 and J usage is TRBJ2-3; 9 positions match TRBD2. Germline V gene sequence: CDR1 SGHDN, CDR2 FVKESK. Losses at the gene ends were 3 bases for V and 4 bases for J; bases not matched to a gene: 8. The CDR3 is 16 amino acids. Written as DNA, the CDR3 is TGTGCCAGCAGCCATGGTAGCGGGAGTATCCCAGATACGCAGTATTTT. The encoded protein is CASSHGSGSIPDTQYF.

This chain links TRBV7-2 with TRBJ2-7; 11 bases align to TRBD2. Germline V gives CDR1 SGHTA, CDR2 FQGNSA. This CDR3 is built from 15 residues. V shed 1 base and J 6 bases; nucleotides not matched to a gene: 5. CDR3: CASSLEVAGGFEQYF. In nucleotides, the CDR3 is TGTGCCAGCAGCTTAGAGGTAGCGGGAGGGTTCGAGCAGTACTTC.

J is TRBJ2-1 and V is TRBV11-1; no firm D call. V shed 5 bases and J shed 2 bases, with 10 bases lying between them. CDR3 length: 14 amino acids. CDR1 and CDR2 (germline): SGHAT, FQDESV (reference sequence). The CDR3 spells CASSLEDAYNEQFF. DNA of the CDR3: TGTGCCAGCAGCCTTGAGGATGCCTACAATGAGCAGTTCTTC.